This TCR beta chain comes out of a study of T cells in Graves' hyperthyroidism and ophthalmopathy. This clonotype was recorded many times. Amplified TCR beta CDR3 regions derived from RNA transcripts. Primed by the HTBI set, a first-round RT-PCR was run on the TCR CDR3. MiXCR was run by TCRdb on the multiplex PCR reads, yielding one entry per CDR3 protein. Counted here are around 420,000 distinct CDR3 sequences, approximately 15% occurring once; the ten biggest clones make up 7.5% to 9%. Hyperthyroidism had been newly diagnosed in patients aged 18 to 65, and its duration was under 2 months. The authors obtained PBMCs from more than 8 ml of fresh peripheral blood. This CDR3 contains 13 residues. The V end was cut by 3 bases, the J end by 0 bases, with 7 bases between. Germline CDR1 and CDR2: SGHRS and YFSETQ.

Material for sequencing was blood. This chain connects TRBV5-1 to TRBJ2-7; D remains ambiguous. This receptor was obtained from a woman aged 18-29 years with Graves' hyperthyroidism. The CDR3 bases are TGCGCCAGCAGCTCACGGTTCTCCTACGAGCAGTACTTC. It encodes CASSSRFSYEQYF.